Included here is one TCR beta chain sequence, with context. Its target is unknown. The data derive from a study of T cell responses to AZD1222 COVID-19 vaccine. Study-level findings and limits: The study found vaccine-associated CD4 TCRs spanning spike, dominant at 160-218 and 743-854. Donors skewed white British and female; clonal diversity was possibly underestimated. Reportedly, close to half of spike-specific TCRs are directed against unmutated variant regions. No repertoire was sampled before or during the peak T cell response, only after it.

The table came from immunoSEQ multiplex PCR; TCRdb's copy has only in-frame clones and leaves some out. Of around 150,000 clones in the sample, roughly 89% are singletons; the top ten hold 7% to 9%. The material sequenced was peripheral blood, taken 28 days after the second dose of the MenACWY control vaccine. The clonotype was recovered from an adult who received the MenACWY meningococcal vaccine as a control.

CDR3 residues: CSAPPTAFF. In DNA form, the CDR3 reads TGCAGTGCCCCGCCGACTGCTTTCTTT. The V and J genes are TRBV20-1 and TRBJ1-1; the D is unclear. This CDR3 has 9 amino acids. Germline V gene sequence: CDR1 DFQATT, CDR2 SNEGSKA (reference sequence). Trimming took off 6 bases at V and 11 bases at J, with 10 bases between the two ends.